Below are 28 T cell receptor beta chains sequenced from a single sample in a study of T cell responses to AZD1222 COVID-19 vaccine. The method was immunoSEQ multiplex PCR; TCRdb's version includes in-frame clones alone and lacks a portion of them. The table includes under 200,000 clones, 85% to 90% detected once. The material was peripheral blood, obtained on day 0 of AZD1222 vaccination. The receptors stem from an adult in good health.

This clone has only a few counts. The V call is TRBV4-2, the J call TRBJ2-2; TRBD1 matches 10 bases. This CDR3 is built from 19 residues. The germline CDR1 and CDR2 sequences are LGHNA and YNFKEQ. Trimming took 4 bases from V and 4 from J; bases not matched to a gene: 15. For the CDR3, the DNA is TGTGCCAGCAGCCCTCAAAGTATGACAGGGGGCTTCAGCACCGGGGAGCTGTTTTTT. Protein: CASSPQSMTGGFSTGELFF.

The V gene is TRBV7-2, the J gene TRBJ1-6; TRBD1 agrees at 8 bases. The CDR3 loop spans 14 amino acids. Germline V gene data show CDR1 as SGHTA and CDR2 as FQGNSA. Trimming at V came to 5 bases and at J to 7 bases, leaving 4 bases not matched to a gene. CDR3 sequence reads: CASSATGANSPLHF. The CDR3 DNA follows: TGTGCCAGCAGCGCGACAGGGGCAAATTCACCCCTCCACTTT.

The chain recombines TRBV6-6 with TRBJ2-2, with unresolved D. Germline lookup yields CDR1 MNHNY and CDR2 SVGAGI (reference sequence). CDR3 length: 15 amino acids. V lost 2 bases to trimming and J lost 4 bases, with 11 bases between them. The CDR3 DNA follows: TGTGCCAGCAGTTACGGGCAGGCCGTCACCGGGGAGCTGTTTTTT. Translating gives CASSYGQAVTGELFF.

The chain couples TRBV6-2 or TRBV6-3 to TRBJ2-1; 9 bases are shared with TRBD1. CDR1 and CDR2 (germline): MNHEY, SVGEGT. V shed 0 bases and J 6 bases; nucleotides not matched to a gene: 6. The CDR3 contains 16 residues. CDR3 DNA: TGTGCCAGCAGTTACTCAGGACAGGGGATAGGCAATGAGCAGTTCTTC. Protein: CASSYSGQGIGNEQFF.

The chain links TRBV3-1 (or the pseudogene TRBV3-2) to TRBJ2-7, with 9 bases lining up with TRBD2. The length of the CDR3 is 19 residues. Germline V CDR1 and CDR2: LGHDT, YNNKEL (reference sequence). The V and J ends lost 3 bases and 2 bases, in that order; junction bases with no gene match: 17. In nucleotides, the CDR3 is TGTGCCAGCAGCCAGTTAGTTGGCGGGGGGGCCGGGGCGACCTACGAGCAGTACTTC. Its translation is CASSQLVGGGAGATYEQYF.

The chain carries TRBV14 and TRBJ1-5; perhaps TRBD1 as D (6 bases). The CDR3 totals 14 residues. The germline V gene encodes CDR1 SGHDN and CDR2 FVKESK. V shed 4 bases and J shed 5 bases, with 12 bases lying between them. The CDR3 region has the DNA TGTGCCAGCAGCCGAACAGGGCTCGATCAGCCCCAGCATTTT. Translating gives CASSRTGLDQPQHF. Complete variable domain (other parts from reference TRBV14 and TRBJ1-5): EAGVTQFPSHSVIEKGQTVTLRCDPISGHDNLYWYRRVMGKEIKFLLHFVKESKQDESGMPNNRFLAERTGGTYSTLKVQPAELEDSGVYFCASSRTGLDQPQHFGDGTRLSIL.

V usage is TRBV7-2 and J usage is TRBJ1-5; D is ambiguous. V lost 5 bases, J lost 10 bases, and 12 bases lay in between. The CDR3 spans 12 residues. The germline gives CDR1 SGHTA, CDR2 FQGNSA. The chain's CDR3 is CASSARDRPQHF. CDR3 DNA: TGTGCCAGCAGCGCCAGAGACCGACCCCAGCATTTT.

The gene calls are TRBV18 and TRBJ1-2; 7 bases are shared with TRBD1. J gave up 5 bases and V 2 bases, and 8 bases lay outside the gene matches. The length of the CDR3 is 15 residues. Germline V gene lookup returns CDR1 KGHSH and CDR2 LQKENI. CDR3 in DNA: TGTGCCAGCTCACCAGACACAGGGGTGGAATATGGCTACACCTTC. Translating it yields CASSPDTGVEYGYTF.

This chain uses TRBV4-3 with TRBJ2-1; either TRBD1 or TRBD2 may fit D (5 bases each). Germline V gene sequence: CDR1 LGHNA, CDR2 YSLEER. CDR3 length: 14 amino acids. V lost 4 bases and J lost 10, with 17 bases in between. The CDR3 here is CASSLKAGGTEQFF. In nucleotides, the CDR3 is TGCGCCAGCAGCCTAAAGGCTGGGGGAACCGAGCAGTTCTTC.

CDR3 residues: CAISEAGTDTQYF. The CDR3 DNA reads as TGTGCCATCAGTGAGGCCGGGACAGATACGCAGTATTTT. The chain has TRBV10-3 and TRBJ2-3, with D uncertain. V was shortened by 2 bases and J by 3 bases, with 6 bases between the two germline ends. The germline V gene encodes CDR1 ENHRY and CDR2 SYGVKD. There are 13 residues in the CDR3.

The CDR3 nucleotides read TGTGCCAGCAGTTATTGGACTTCTGGAAACACCATATATTTT. Translating it yields CASSYWTSGNTIYF. The chain recombines TRBV6-2 or TRBV6-3 with TRBJ1-3; D call uncertain. This CDR3 is 14 amino acids long. V was cut by 3 bases and J by 1 base, with 7 bases left in between. Germline lookup yields CDR1 MNHEY and CDR2 SVGEGT.

This chain links TRBV3-1 (or the pseudogene TRBV3-2) with TRBJ1-2, with 7 bases identical to TRBD1. After removal of 1 base from V and 3 bases from J, the junction contained 5 bases not matched to a gene. The CDR3 consists of 15 residues. CDR1 LGHDT and CDR2 YNNKEL come from the germline V gene (reference sequence). Written as DNA, the CDR3 is TGTGCCAGCAGCCAAGCCAGGGGGATCGACTATGGCTACACCTTC. Amino acid sequence: CASSQARGIDYGYTF.

The chain couples TRBV5-1 to TRBJ1-5; 9 positions match TRBD1. Trimming at V came to 2 bases and at J to 2 bases, leaving 8 bases not matched to a gene. The CDR3 is 17 residues long. Germline loops: CDR1 SGHRS, CDR2 YFSETQ. CDR3 sequence (DNA): TGCGCCAGCAGCTTAGGAACAGGGGGCCGCGGCAATCAGCCCCAGCATTTT. It encodes CASSLGTGGRGNQPQHF.

This chain joins TRBV7-3 and TRBJ2-3; TRBD1 aligns across 8 bases. This CDR3 has 15 residues. Germline V gene lookup returns CDR1 SGHTA and CDR2 FQGTGA. The junction had 5 bases not matched to a gene; V was cut back by 3 bases and J by 3 bases. The CDR3 DNA reads as TGTGCCAGCAGCTTCCAGGGGGCATGGACAGATACGCAGTATTTT. Its translation: CASSFQGAWTDTQYF.

The rearrangement uses TRBV27 and TRBJ1-5; 7 nucleotides line up with TRBD1. Germline CDR1 and CDR2: MNHEY and SMNVEV (reference sequence). The CDR3 covers 17 residues. With V trimmed by 5 bases and J by 4 bases, 14 bases remained unmatched. CDR3 bases: TGTGCCAGCAGTCCGCGCCAGACAGGGCCGGGAAATCAGCCCCAGCATTTT. Its protein product is CASSPRQTGPGNQPQHF.

CDR3 DNA: TGTGCCAGTACCGGACGGGGAGCGACTAGCAATCAGCCCCAGCATTTT. It encodes CASTGRGATSNQPQHF. The chain recombines TRBV19 with TRBJ1-5; D unclear. The CDR3 sequence is 16 residues long. V lost 7 bases, J lost 0 bases, and 16 bases lay in between. Germline V gene data show CDR1 as LNHDA and CDR2 as SQIVND (reference sequence).

The chain is built from TRBV27 and TRBJ2-7; 10 positions agree with TRBD1. V was clipped by 5 bases and J by 5 bases; unmatched bases: 18. CDR1 and CDR2 from the germline V gene are MNHEY and SMNVEV (reference sequence). The CDR3 loop spans 18 amino acids. The CDR3 bases are TGTGCCAGCAGTGTACATCCTGGGACAGGGGAATTTGGCAACGAGCAGTACTTC. Its protein product is CASSVHPGTGEFGNEQYF.

This chain connects TRBV29-1 to TRBJ2-2; the D gene could be TRBD1 or TRBD2 (5 bases each). Germline V lookup: CDR1 SQVTM, CDR2 ANQGSEA. The CDR3 has 11 residues. V lost 7 bases to trimming and J lost 8 bases, with 11 bases between them. The CDR3 region is CSAEGLGELFF. CDR3 bases: TGCAGCGCCGAGGGGTTGGGGGAGCTGTTTTTT.

The chain combines TRBV5-6 with TRBJ1-6; no clear D gene. The CDR3 is 14 residues long. Germline-derived CDR1 and CDR2 are SGHDT and YYEEEE. V lost 0 bases, J lost 8 bases, and 9 bases lay in between. CDR3: CASSLEFSYSPLHF. CDR3 nucleotides: TGTGCCAGCAGCTTGGAGTTCTCCTATTCACCCCTCCACTTT.

The chain combines TRBV9 with TRBJ1-3; TRBD1 might be the D (6 bases). Germline V gene lookup returns CDR1 SGDLS and CDR2 YYNGEE. The CDR3 length is 13 residues. The V end lost 4 bases, the J end lost 4 bases, and 9 bases lay between the germline ends. DNA of the CDR3: TGTGCCAGCAGCCCGGGGACAGGAAACACCATATATTTT. Its translation: CASSPGTGNTIYF.

In its sample, this clone was seen a few times. This chain joins TRBV29-1 and TRBJ1-1; D perhaps matches TRBD1 (6 bases). The CDR3 consists of 12 residues. The V end was cut by 6 bases, the J end by 0 bases, with 8 bases between. The germline V gene has CDR1 SQVTM and CDR2 ANQGSEA. The DNA of the CDR3 is TGCAGCGTCAGGACAGTGAACACTGAAGCTTTCTTT. This gives the protein CSVRTVNTEAFF. Supplemented by reference TRBV29-1 and TRBJ1-1, the full variable domain reads SAVISQKPSRDICQRGTSLTIQCQVDSQVTMMFWYRQQPGQSLTLIATANQGSEATYESGFVIDKFPISRPNLTFSTLTVSNMSPEDSSIYLCSVRTVNTEAFFGQGTRLTVV.

V usage is TRBV3-1 (or the pseudogene TRBV3-2) and J usage is TRBJ1-5; maybe TRBD1 (5 bases). The germline V gene has CDR1 LGHDT and CDR2 YNNKEL (reference sequence). The V gene lost 3 bases and the J gene lost 4 bases, with 13 bases spanning the gap. This CDR3 has 15 residues. CDR3 protein: CASSQSGTANQPQHF. CDR3 coding DNA: TGTGCCAGCAGCCAGTCTGGGACGGCTAATCAGCCCCAGCATTTT.

For this clone: Other DNA sequences in the same sample also yield this CDR3. The chain recombines TRBV27 with TRBJ1-1, with D possibly TRBD1 on 5 matching bases. CDR1 is MNHEY and CDR2 is SMNVEV in the germline V gene (reference sequence). V lost 3 bases and J 5 bases, leaving 7 bases between the germline ends. This CDR3 is 12 amino acids long. The CDR3: CASSFRGTEAFF. CDR3 sequence (DNA): TGTGCCAGCAGTTTCCGGGGGACTGAAGCTTTCTTT.

V usage is TRBV6-5 and J usage is TRBJ1-2; a possible D gene is TRBD1 (6 bases). The germline V gene has CDR1 MNHEY and CDR2 SVGAGI. CDR3 size: 13 residues. V lost 0 bases, J lost 7 bases, and 9 bases lay in between. The CDR3 sequence: CASSYSGGSGYTF. The CDR3 DNA reads as TGTGCCAGCAGTTACTCCGGGGGCAGTGGCTACACCTTC.

The chain links TRBV7-3 to TRBJ1-1; D call uncertain. Trimming cost V 3 bases and J 10 bases, with 15 bases left between them. The CDR3 is 13 amino acids. The V gene's germline CDR1 is SGHTA and CDR2 FQGTGA. Here the CDR3 reads CASSLVILVRAFF. The CDR3 DNA sequence: TGTGCCAGCAGCTTGGTAATACTGGTTAGAGCTTTCTTT.

This chain joins TRBV7-2 and TRBJ1-2; D gene uncertain. The germline V and J ends were trimmed by 4 bases and 4 bases, with 22 bases remaining between them. This CDR3 has 17 residues. CDR1 is SGHTA, CDR2 FQGNSA, per germline. This chain's CDR3 is CASSYKGGRQRPYGYTF. The CDR3 DNA sequence: TGTGCCAGCAGCTATAAGGGTGGGCGCCAACGCCCCTATGGCTACACCTTC. The variable domain in full, completed from reference TRBV7-2 and TRBJ1-2, reads GAGVSQSPSNKVTEKGKDVELRCDPISGHTALYWYRQSLGQGLEFLIYFQGNSAPDKSGLPSDRFSAERTGGSVSTLTIQRTQQEDSAVYLCASSYKGGRQRPYGYTFGSGTRLTVV.

This rearrangement joins TRBV6-2 or TRBV6-3 to TRBJ2-1; D call uncertain. V lost 2 bases and J lost 7, with 12 bases in between. Germline V lookup: CDR1 MNHEY, CDR2 SVGEGT. This CDR3 spans 14 amino acids. Here the CDR3 reads CASSYTAKVNEQFF. CDR3 sequence (DNA): TGTGCCAGCAGTTACACGGCTAAGGTGAATGAGCAGTTCTTC.

This clone was recorded a few times. V gene TRBV5-1 combines with J gene TRBJ2-3; unclear D gene. V shed 1 base and J shed 3 bases, with 9 bases lying between them. There are 14 residues in the CDR3. CDR1 and CDR2 from the germline V gene are SGHRS and YFSETQ. CDR3 DNA sequence: TGCGCCAGCAGCTTGTCGTCCCTGACAGATACGCAGTATTTT. Translation gives CASSLSSLTDTQYF.